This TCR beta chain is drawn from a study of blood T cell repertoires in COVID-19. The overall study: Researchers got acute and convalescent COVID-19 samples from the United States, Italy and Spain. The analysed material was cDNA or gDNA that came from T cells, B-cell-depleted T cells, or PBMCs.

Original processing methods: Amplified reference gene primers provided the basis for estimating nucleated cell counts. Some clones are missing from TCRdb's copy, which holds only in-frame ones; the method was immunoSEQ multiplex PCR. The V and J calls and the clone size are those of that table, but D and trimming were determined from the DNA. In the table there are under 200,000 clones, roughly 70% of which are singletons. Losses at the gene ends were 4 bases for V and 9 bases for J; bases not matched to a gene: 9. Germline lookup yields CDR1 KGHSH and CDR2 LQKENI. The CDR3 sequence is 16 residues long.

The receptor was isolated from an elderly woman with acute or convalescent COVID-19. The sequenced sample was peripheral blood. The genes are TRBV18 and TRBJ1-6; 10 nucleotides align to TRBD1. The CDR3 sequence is CASSLMDRGTGSPLHF. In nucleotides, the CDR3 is TGTGCCAGCTCACTTATGGACAGGGGGACAGGTTCACCCCTCCACTTT.